These 12 T cell receptor beta chains were sequenced from one sample in a study of OX40 agonist ivuxolimab in advanced cancers. The library was obtained by the immunoSEQ multiplex PCR assay. In its TCRdb copy, this immuneACCESS table keeps in-frame sequences only and misses some clones. Where compared with another copy, unresolved V genes explain less than half of these, and the others have no known cause. This sample has some 81,000 clones in its table, and roughly 91% of those were observed once. Clones ranked in the top ten supply 6.2% of the sample. This specimen was CD4+ or CD8+ T cells sorted from blood, taken in a trial of the OX40 agonist ivuxolimab. Receptors originate from an adult with an advanced solid tumor such as melanoma, head and neck, liver or kidney cancer.

This chain uses TRBV6-5 with TRBJ1-2; tentatively, D is TRBD1 (5 bases). CDR3 length: 15 residues. Germline lookup yields CDR1 MNHEY and CDR2 SVGAGI. The germline V and J ends were trimmed by 5 bases and 4 bases, with 17 bases remaining between them. The CDR3 sequence is CASSPSGGGTYGYTF. The CDR3 DNA is TGTGCCAGCAGTCCCTCCGGGGGGGGGACCTATGGCTACACCTTC.

This rearrangement joins TRBV5-4 to TRBJ1-1, with a weak D call TRBD1 (5 bases). Germline CDR1 and CDR2: SGHNT and YYREEE (reference sequence). Trimming removed 1 base from V and 2 bases from J, with 6 bases in between. This CDR3 comprises 13 residues. The CDR3 region is CASSLQGNTEAFF. The CDR3 DNA is TGTGCCAGCAGCTTGCAGGGAAACACTGAAGCTTTCTTT.

CDR3 DNA sequence: TGTGCTAGTGGGCGCGACACAGGGGTTTCCAAACCTTATTCACCCCTCCACTTT. Amino acid sequence: CASGRDTGVSKPYSPLHF. The V gene is TRBV12-5, the J gene TRBJ1-6; 7 bases line up with TRBD1. The germline V gene has CDR1 LGHNT and CDR2 FRNRAP. The CDR3 runs 18 residues. V dropped 6 bases and J dropped 8; count of bases not matched to a gene: 19.

This clone was observed a single time. The chain couples TRBV27 to TRBJ1-1, with 7 bases that match TRBD1. Germline CDR1 MNHEY, CDR2 SMNVEV (reference sequence). Trimming took 8 bases from V and 1 from J; bases not matched to a gene: 7. The length of the CDR3 is 14 residues. DNA of the CDR3: TGTGCCAGCGGGAATAACAGGGGGAACACTGAAGCTTTCTTT. Amino acids: CASGNNRGNTEAFF.

The chain employs TRBV10-3 and TRBJ2-3; D not resolved. Trimming shortened V by 8 bases and J by 4 bases, and 10 bases separated the two germline ends. Germline values: CDR1 ENHRY, CDR2 SYGVKD. This CDR3 contains 12 residues. CDR3 nucleotides: TGTGCCATCTCCAGTGCCCCAGATACGCAGTATTTT. It encodes CAISSAPDTQYF.

The V gene is TRBV7-6, the J gene TRBJ1-3; D is unclear. This CDR3 is 15 amino acids long. CDR1 and CDR2 (germline): SGHVS, FNYEAQ. Trimming took 3 bases from V and 7 from J, leaving 16 bases between them. Written as DNA, the CDR3 is TGTGCCAGCAGCTTCGGCGCAGGATTGACGAACACCATATATTTT. This sequence encodes CASSFGAGLTNTIYF.

As DNA, the CDR3 is TGCGCCAGCAGCCAAGATGGGACTAGCGGACCCACAGATACGCAGTATTTT. It translates to CASSQDGTSGPTDTQYF. The chain is built from TRBV4-1 and TRBJ2-3; 11 positions match TRBD2. The CDR3 runs to 17 residues. Germline assignment: CDR1 MGHRA and CDR2 YSYEKL. Trimming at V came to 0 bases and at J to 2 bases, leaving 4 bases not matched to a gene.

This chain uses TRBV7-3 with TRBJ2-7; TRBD1 matches 11 bases. Per the germline V gene, CDR1 is SGHTA and CDR2 is FQGTGA. The CDR3 is 14 residues long. With 5 bases clipped from V and 5 bases from J, the junction kept 5 bases outside the gene matches. The CDR3 DNA sequence: TGTGCCAGCAGCGCCGGGACAGGGGGAAACGAGCAGTACTTC. Translated, it gives CASSAGTGGNEQYF.

The chain carries TRBV6-4 and TRBJ1-2, with TRBD1 as a possible D gene (5 bases). With 3 bases removed from V and 5 bases from J, the gap between germline ends came to 10 bases. This CDR3 region has 13 residues. CDR1 is MRHNA and CDR2 is SNTAGT in the germline V gene. The CDR3 here is CASSETGTYGYTF. CDR3 nucleotides: TGTGCCAGCAGTGAAACTGGGACGTATGGCTACACCTTC.

This chain connects TRBV2 to TRBJ2-1; 8 bases map to TRBD2. V gave up 2 bases and J gave up 4 bases; unmatched junction bases: 7. The CDR3 loop spans 16 amino acids. Germline CDR1 SNHLY, CDR2 FYNNEI. CDR3 amino acids: CASSERMASGYNEQFF. The CDR3 nucleotides are TGTGCCAGCAGTGAACGAATGGCTAGCGGGTACAATGAGCAGTTCTTC. The variable domain in full, completed from reference TRBV2 and TRBJ2-1, reads EPEVTQTPSHQVTQMGQEVILRCVPISNHLYFYWYRQILGQKVEFLVSFYNNEISEKSEIFDDQFSVERPDGSNFTLKIRSTKLEDSAMYFCASSERMASGYNEQFFGPGTRLTVL.

The chain is built from TRBV9 and TRBJ2-5; D remains ambiguous. The germline gives CDR1 SGDLS, CDR2 YYNGEE. Between the trimmed V and J ends, which lost 0 bases and 3 bases, there was a span of 6 bases. The CDR3 is 13 amino acids. The DNA of the CDR3 is TGTGCCAGCAGCGTAGGGGCCAAAGAGACCCAGTACTTC. Translation: CASSVGAKETQYF.

V usage is TRBV5-6 and J usage is TRBJ2-7; TRBD2 aligns across 8 bases. The V gene end was trimmed by 6 bases and the J gene end by 0 bases; junction bases not matched to a gene: 2. In germline, CDR1 is SGHDT, CDR2 YYEEEE. CDR3 length: 13 residues. The chain's CDR3 is CASTSGSSYEQYF. In nucleotides, the CDR3 is TGTGCCAGCACGAGCGGGAGCTCCTACGAGCAGTACTTC.